These 30 T cell receptor beta chains originate from one sample sequenced in a study of Tregs in tolerant kidney transplant recipients (dated by TCRdb to the late 2010s). Library prep was done by the immunoSEQ multiplex PCR assay. Entries here come from immuneACCESS through TCRdb and include only in-frame sequences with V and J called. Some clones fail to appear in such tables; in the studies checked, an unresolved V gene covers under half of the shortfall, and the cause of the remainder is unknown. This sample comprises about 100,000 clones, around 89% of them detected only once. The ten largest clones add up to roughly 0.35% of the sample. The time point label, read with the paper, signifies: blood sample drawn before combined kidney and bone marrow transplant. The sequenced sample was CD4+ T cells from blood, obtained before the transplant. The receptors were sampled from a human donor who received a combined kidney and bone marrow transplant.

The chain couples TRBV9 to TRBJ2-1, with D perhaps matching TRBD1 (6 bases). CDR1 and CDR2 (germline): SGDLS, YYNGEE. The length of the CDR3 is 15 residues. Trimming removed 4 bases from V and 7 bases from J, with 18 bases in between. In nucleotides, the CDR3 is TGTGCCAGCAGCCGCGTCGGGACACTTTTAAATGAGCAGTTCTTC. Translation: CASSRVGTLLNEQFF.

The chain has TRBV19 and TRBJ1-5, with 9 bases fitting TRBD1. Losses at the gene ends were 4 bases for V and 3 bases for J; bases not matched to a gene: 7. Germline V gene sequence: CDR1 LNHDA, CDR2 SQIVND (reference sequence). The CDR3 runs 16 residues. CDR3 nucleotides: TGTGCCAGTAGTACGGGGGGACAGGGCCTCAATCAGCCCCAGCATTTT. Its translation is CASSTGGQGLNQPQHF.

The gene calls are TRBV2 and TRBJ2-7; TRBD1 might be the D (7 bases). The germline V gene encodes CDR1 SNHLY and CDR2 FYNNEI. CDR3 length: 15 amino acids. V lost 3 bases and J lost 2, with 14 bases in between. CDR3 residues: CASSEGRGATYEQYF. In DNA form, the CDR3 reads TGTGCCAGCAGTGAGGGCAGGGGGGCAACCTACGAGCAGTACTTC.

Details on this clone: Other nucleotide sequences from this sample produce the same CDR3. The chain employs TRBV18 and TRBJ2-7; the match to TRBD1 covers 8 bases. V was pared by 3 bases and J by 2 bases, with 3 bases of the junction left unmatched. Germline assignment: CDR1 KGHSH and CDR2 LQKENI. This CDR3 is 14 amino acids long. CDR3 amino acids: CASSPGQGTYEQYF. CDR3 sequence (DNA): TGTGCCAGCTCACCTGGACAGGGTACCTACGAGCAGTACTTC.

The chain has TRBV28 and TRBJ1-2; no reliable D call. Germline values: CDR1 MDHEN, CDR2 SYDVKM. Trimming removed 2 bases at V and 6 bases at J, with 10 bases between. This CDR3 comprises 13 residues. CDR3 protein: CASSLGSGDGYTF. The DNA of the CDR3 is TGTGCCAGCAGTTTAGGCAGCGGGGATGGCTACACCTTC.

J is TRBJ2-3 and V is TRBV4-2; TRBD2 matches at 14 bases. CDR1 and CDR2 (germline): LGHNA, YNFKEQ. The CDR3 contains 23 residues. Germline trimming cut 4 bases from V and 4 bases from J; bases unmatched to any gene: 25. The CDR3 spells CASSPDSPLGGTSGRGRADTQYF. The CDR3 bases are TGTGCCAGCAGCCCTGATAGCCCCCTAGGTGGGACTAGCGGGAGAGGTAGGGCAGATACGCAGTATTTT.

The chain uses TRBV7-2 and TRBJ2-7; unclear D gene. The CDR3 contains 12 residues. The V end was cut by 4 bases, the J end by 4 bases, with 8 bases between. Germline assignment: CDR1 SGHTA and CDR2 FQGNSA. The CDR3 region has the DNA TGTGCCAGCAGCTCCCCCGGGTACGAGCAGTACTTC. This sequence encodes CASSSPGYEQYF.

The count of this clone is one. The genes are TRBV18 and TRBJ1-5; perhaps TRBD1 as D (5 bases). The CDR3 totals 14 residues. Trimming removed 3 bases at V and 5 bases at J, with 11 bases between. Per germline, CDR1 KGHSH and CDR2 LQKENI. As DNA, the CDR3 is TGTGCCAGCTCACCGTACGGGGGGGATCAGCCCCAGCATTTT. Translation: CASSPYGGDQPQHF.

The chain employs TRBV6-6 and TRBJ2-7; no clear D. Deletions cut 1 base from V and 5 bases from J, with 12 bases between. The germline V gene has CDR1 MNHNY and CDR2 SVGAGI (reference sequence). The CDR3 has 14 residues. CDR3 loop: CASSYWALFDEQYF. The CDR3 DNA reads TGTGCCAGCAGTTACTGGGCCCTGTTCGACGAGCAGTACTTC.

V is TRBV5-1 and J is TRBJ2-1, with D tentatively TRBD2 (6 bases). The CDR3 spans 14 residues. Looked up from germline, CDR1 is SGHRS and CDR2 is YFSETQ. V lost 0 bases and J 4 bases, leaving 8 bases between the germline ends. The CDR3 is CASSLGTIYNEQFF. The CDR3 DNA sequence: TGCGCCAGCAGCTTGGGGACTATATACAATGAGCAGTTCTTC.

The chain joins TRBV5-1 to TRBJ2-7, with 12 bases fitting TRBD2. With V trimmed by 0 bases and J by 6 bases, 4 bases remained unmatched. CDR1 is SGHRS, CDR2 YFSETQ, per germline. The CDR3 consists of 15 residues. The CDR3: CASSLGLAGVSEQYF. CDR3 nucleotide sequence: TGCGCCAGCAGCTTGGGACTAGCGGGAGTAAGCGAGCAGTACTTC.

This chain connects TRBV5-1 to TRBJ1-2, with a weak D call TRBD1 (6 bases). This CDR3 comprises 13 residues. Germline V CDR1 and CDR2: SGHRS, YFSETQ. Trimming cost V 3 bases and J 4 bases, with 10 bases left between them. The CDR3 here is CASSYDRLYGYTF. CDR3 nucleotides: TGCGCCAGCAGCTATGACAGGCTCTATGGCTACACCTTC.

The V gene is TRBV5-1, the J gene TRBJ2-3, with 9 positions matching TRBD2. V dropped 4 bases and J dropped 1; count of bases not matched to a gene: 4. Germline CDR1 reads SGHRS; CDR2 reads YFSETQ. The CDR3 runs 15 residues. The CDR3 DNA is TGCGCCAGCAGCGGGACTAGCTGGGGCACAGATACGCAGTATTTT. This sequence encodes CASSGTSWGTDTQYF.

The J gene is TRBJ2-5, the V gene TRBV7-2; a possible D gene is TRBD2 (6 bases). V was cut by 5 bases and J by 1 base, with 17 bases left in between. This CDR3 is built from 16 residues. The germline gives CDR1 SGHTA, CDR2 FQGNSA. The CDR3 coding sequence is TGTGCCAGCAGCCCTGCGGGGACCTACGGCCAAGAGACCCAGTACTTC. Its protein is CASSPAGTYGQETQYF.

This clone was detected only once. This chain connects TRBV6-5 to TRBJ1-4, with D perhaps matching TRBD1 (5 bases). CDR1 MNHEY and CDR2 SVGAGI come from the germline V gene. V gave up 8 bases and J gave up 7 bases, with 17 bases separating them. The CDR3 runs to 14 residues. CDR3: CASRIGGGSEKLFF. The CDR3, as DNA: TGTGCCAGCCGAATCGGGGGTGGGAGTGAAAAACTGTTTTTT.

The chain carries TRBV28 and TRBJ2-2, with 10 bases fitting TRBD2. The CDR3 has 16 residues. V shed 5 bases and J 3 bases; nucleotides not matched to a gene: 6. In germline, CDR1 is MDHEN, CDR2 SYDVKM. In nucleotides, the CDR3 is TGTGCCAGCAGTCCTAGCGGGAGTAAGGACACCGGGGAGCTGTTTTTT. It is translated as CASSPSGSKDTGELFF.

The CDR3 DNA sequence: TGTGCCAGCTCAACGACAGGGGTGTCTGAAGCTTTCTTT. Amino acids: CASSTTGVSEAFF. V gene TRBV18 combines with J gene TRBJ1-1; 8 bases match TRBD1. Trimming cost V 5 bases and J 6 bases; bases outside gene matches: 5. This CDR3 is built from 13 residues. CDR1 is KGHSH and CDR2 is LQKENI in the germline V gene.

This sequence joins TRBV5-1 and TRBJ1-1, with no clear D. The V and J ends lost 5 bases and 3 bases respectively, with 8 bases between them. Germline CDR1 is SGHRS and CDR2 is YFSETQ. The CDR3 runs 12 residues. CDR3 in amino acids: CASRRVDTEAFF. The DNA of the CDR3 is TGCGCCAGCAGGAGGGTGGACACTGAAGCTTTCTTT.

J is TRBJ1-2 and V is TRBV7-8; 9 nucleotides agree with TRBD1. CDR1 and CDR2 (germline): SGHVS, FQNEAQ. The CDR3 is 17 residues long. With 3 bases clipped from V and 5 bases from J, the junction kept 13 bases outside the gene matches. DNA of the CDR3: TGTGCCAGCAGCTTTGTTGGTTTGGGACAGGGACGGTATGGCTACACCTTC. This translates into CASSFVGLGQGRYGYTF. The full variable domain, rest sourced from reference TRBV7-8 and TRBJ1-2, is GAGVSQSPRYKVAKRGQDVALRCDPISGHVSLFWYQQALGQGPEFLTYFQNEAQLDKSGLPSDRFFAERPEGSVSTLKIQRTQQEDSAVYLCASSFVGLGQGRYGYTFGSGTRLTVV.

This rearrangement joins TRBV12-5 to TRBJ2-7; D remains unclear. This CDR3 region has 17 residues. V was cut by 3 bases and J by 3 bases, with 21 bases left in between. The germline V gene has CDR1 LGHNT and CDR2 FRNRAP. The CDR3: CASGFDRSPGNLYEQYF. The CDR3 DNA follows: TGTGCTAGTGGTTTCGACCGGTCCCCAGGTAACCTCTACGAGCAGTACTTC.

V and J are TRBV4-2 and TRBJ2-1; 11 bases align to TRBD2. V shed 0 bases, J shed 6 bases, and the junction held 1 base outside the gene matches. CDR1 is LGHNA and CDR2 is YNFKEQ in the germline V gene. This CDR3 comprises 15 residues. The chain's CDR3 is CASSQDSGGANEQFF. CDR3 nucleotides: TGTGCCAGCAGCCAAGATAGCGGGGGGGCCAATGAGCAGTTCTTC.

The chain couples TRBV27 to TRBJ2-1; D possibly corresponds to TRBD2 (6 bases). This CDR3 contains 16 residues. Germline V gives CDR1 MNHEY, CDR2 SMNVEV (reference sequence). V was trimmed by 6 bases and J by 5 bases, leaving 20 bases between them. CDR3: CASSRPYSGNHNEQFF. CDR3 nucleotides: TGTGCCAGCAGCCGCCCTTATAGCGGCAACCACAATGAGCAGTTCTTC.

The J gene is TRBJ1-1, the V gene TRBV7-2; the D is unclear. The CDR3 spans 13 residues. Trimming left V 2 bases short and J 1 base short, with 5 bases between. Germline V CDR1 and CDR2: SGHTA, FQGNSA. In nucleotides, the CDR3 is TGTGCCAGCAGCTTAACGGGGAACACTGAAGCTTTCTTT. Translating it yields CASSLTGNTEAFF.

V usage is TRBV11-2 and J usage is TRBJ1-2; no reliable D call. CDR1 and CDR2 (germline): SGHAT, FQNNGV. The CDR3 length is 13 residues. Trimming removed 5 bases from V and 5 bases from J, with 12 bases in between. The CDR3 bases are TGTGCCAGCAGCCCTCGAGGGAGGTATGGCTACACCTTC. This gives the protein CASSPRGRYGYTF.

The chain recombines TRBV7-9 with TRBJ2-1; 7 bases agree with TRBD2. CDR1 and CDR2 from the germline V gene are SEHNR and FQNEAQ (reference sequence). The CDR3 sequence is 16 residues long. V dropped 5 bases and J dropped 2; count of bases not matched to a gene: 9. DNA of the CDR3: TGTGCCAGCAGCCCCTCGGGCGGGGGACCCTACAATGAGCAGTTCTTC. Translating it yields CASSPSGGGPYNEQFF.

The V and J genes are TRBV4-1 and TRBJ1-5; 8 bases match TRBD1. From germline, CDR1 is MGHRA and CDR2 YSYEKL. The CDR3 contains 17 residues. V gave up 0 bases and J gave up 3 bases; unmatched junction bases: 7. CDR3 in DNA: TGCGCCAGCAGCCAAGATCTGACAGGGGTGAACAATCAGCCCCAGCATTTT. Protein product: CASSQDLTGVNNQPQHF.

The chain employs TRBV12-5 and TRBJ2-3, with TRBD2 matching 12 bases. Trimming at V came to 5 bases and at J to 2 bases, leaving 5 bases not matched to a gene. The germline V gene encodes CDR1 LGHNT and CDR2 FRNRAP. This CDR3 has 16 residues. The CDR3 bases are TGTGCTAGTGGTCCCAGGACTAGCGGGGCCACAGATACGCAGTATTTT. This codes for CASGPRTSGATDTQYF.

The V call is TRBV6-1, the J call TRBJ1-4, with 7 bases identical to TRBD1. The CDR3 has 14 amino acids. CDR1 and CDR2 (germline): MNHNS, SASEGT. V was pared by 6 bases and J by 5 bases, with 6 bases of the junction left unmatched. This CDR3 reads CASRRDSPNEKLFF. In nucleotides, the CDR3 is TGTGCCAGCAGGAGGGACAGCCCCAATGAAAAACTGTTTTTT.

This chain links TRBV10-1 with TRBJ1-1, with D maybe TRBD1 (5 bases). CDR3 length: 15 residues. The V end lost 5 bases, the J end lost 0 bases, and 13 bases lay between the germline ends. Germline V gene sequence: CDR1 WNHNN, CDR2 SYGVQD (reference sequence). CDR3 nucleotide sequence: TGCGCCAGCAGTCCTAGAGGAGGGGTGAACACTGAAGCTTTCTTT. Amino acid sequence: CASSPRGGVNTEAFF.

This chain links TRBV14 with TRBJ1-1, with D hard to call. With 1 base removed from V and 4 bases from J, the gap between germline ends came to 10 bases. This CDR3 is 14 amino acids long. Germline V gene data show CDR1 as SGHDN and CDR2 as FVKESK. The CDR3 nucleotides read TGTGCCAGCAGCCAAGGACGAGGGAGCACTGAAGCTTTCTTT. Translated: CASSQGRGSTEAFF.